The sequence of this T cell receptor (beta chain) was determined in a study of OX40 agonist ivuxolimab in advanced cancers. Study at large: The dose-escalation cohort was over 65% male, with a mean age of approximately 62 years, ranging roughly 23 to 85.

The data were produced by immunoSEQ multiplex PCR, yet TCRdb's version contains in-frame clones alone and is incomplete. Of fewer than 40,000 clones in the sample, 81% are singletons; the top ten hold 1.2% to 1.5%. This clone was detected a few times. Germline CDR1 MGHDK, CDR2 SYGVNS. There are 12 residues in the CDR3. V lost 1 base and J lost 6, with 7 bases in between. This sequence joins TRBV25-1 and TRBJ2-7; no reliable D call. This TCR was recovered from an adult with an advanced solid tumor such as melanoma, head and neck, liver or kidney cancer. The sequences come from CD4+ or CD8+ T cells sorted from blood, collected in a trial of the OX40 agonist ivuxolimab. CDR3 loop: CASSELGFEQYF. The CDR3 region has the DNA TGTGCCAGCAGTGAATTAGGCTTCGAGCAGTACTTC.